Below are 23 T cell receptor beta chains sequenced from a single sample in a study of cytomegalovirus exposure and HLA in healthy donors. The study ran its PCR with 60 Vbeta and 13 Jbeta primers. Clones were sequenced by immunoSEQ multiplex PCR, and TCRdb holds only the in-frame ones, with some missing. Of 220,000 or so clones listed, more than 75% were seen once; the top ten hold approximately 2.5%. Sequenced material: PBMCs. These receptors all come from a middle-aged woman in good health and CMV-seronegative.

This rearrangement joins TRBV6-4 to TRBJ2-2; a possible D gene is TRBD1 (7 bases). CDR3 length: 13 residues. V shed 6 bases and J shed 7 bases, with 12 bases lying between them. Germline V CDR1 and CDR2: MRHNA, SNTAGT. The CDR3 region has the DNA TGTGCCAGCAGCAGGGGGGACAGCGGGGAGCTGTTTTTT. Its protein is CASSRGDSGELFF.

This clone is a singleton in its sample. The chain links TRBV7-2 to TRBJ2-4, with D possibly matching TRBD2 (6 bases). This CDR3 contains 15 residues. Trimming removed 5 bases at V and 4 bases at J, with 15 bases between. The V gene's germline CDR1 is SGHTA and CDR2 FQGNSA. Written as DNA, the CDR3 is TGTGCCAGCAGCCCCCAATCGAGCGGGAAAAACATTCAGTACTTC. Translating gives CASSPQSSGKNIQYF.

This clone has a handful of counts. Other nucleotide sequences from this sample produce the same CDR3. The chain combines TRBV5-1 with TRBJ2-3, with 8 bases aligning to TRBD1. The J segment lost 3 bases and the V segment lost 3 bases, leaving 6 bases of the junction unmatched. This CDR3 has 15 amino acids. Germline V gene lookup returns CDR1 SGHRS and CDR2 YFSETQ. The CDR3 region is CASSSGQGRTDTQYF. CDR3 DNA sequence: TGCGCCAGCAGCTCCGGACAGGGTAGAACAGATACGCAGTATTTT.

This rearrangement joins TRBV28 to TRBJ1-2; D ambiguous. The CDR3 is 14 residues long. Trimming cost V 6 bases and J 2 bases, with 13 bases left between them. Germline values: CDR1 MDHEN, CDR2 SYDVKM. CDR3 nucleotides: TGTGCCAGCAGCCCGGCGAGGAAGAACTATGGCTACACCTTC. This translates into CASSPARKNYGYTF.

The J gene is TRBJ2-1, the V gene TRBV6-4, with D possibly being TRBD2 (5 bases). This CDR3 is 18 amino acids long. CDR1 MRHNA and CDR2 SNTAGT come from the germline V gene. The ends were cut back, 6 bases at V and 5 bases at J, with 26 bases in the middle. CDR3 protein: CASSHLHAPSIPNNEQFF. CDR3 coding DNA: TGTGCCAGCAGCCATCTGCACGCCCCTAGCATCCCTAACAATGAGCAGTTCTTC.

This chain uses TRBV4-1 with TRBJ1-5; 7 nucleotides line up with TRBD1. Germline CDR1 reads MGHRA; CDR2 reads YSYEKL. The CDR3 runs 16 residues. V shed 1 base, J shed 4 bases, and the junction held 7 bases outside the gene matches. DNA for the CDR3: TGCGCCAGCAGCCAAGGAGACAGGGTGCGGAATCAGCCCCAGCATTTT. Amino acid sequence: CASSQGDRVRNQPQHF.

This clone turned up a few times. This chain uses TRBV11-3 with TRBJ2-1; 9 nucleotides match TRBD2. CDR1 is SGHNT and CDR2 is YENEEA in the germline V gene. The J segment lost 4 bases and the V segment lost 1 base, leaving 5 bases of the junction unmatched. The CDR3 sequence is 16 residues long. In DNA, the CDR3 is TGTGCCAGCAGCTTAGGGGCGGGAGGGCCTTACAATGAGCAGTTCTTC. Translation gives CASSLGAGGPYNEQFF.

This chain joins TRBV6-1 and TRBJ2-5; TRBD2 matches at 11 bases. Germline assignment: CDR1 MNHNS and CDR2 SASEGT. Trimming cost V 4 bases and J 5 bases; bases outside gene matches: 9. CDR3 length equals 16 residues. The chain's CDR3 is CASSGWATSGSETQYF. The CDR3 region has the DNA TGTGCCAGCAGTGGGTGGGCAACTAGCGGGAGTGAGACCCAGTACTTC.

V is TRBV28 and J is TRBJ2-7; D might be TRBD1 (5 bases). Trimming took 4 bases from V and 6 from J, leaving 16 bases between them. Germline V gives CDR1 MDHEN, CDR2 SYDVKM. The CDR3 is 14 amino acids. The CDR3 nucleotides read TGTGCCAGCAGTTGGGCGCAGGGCGGCGTCGAGCAGTACTTC. It is translated as CASSWAQGGVEQYF.

This rearrangement joins TRBV7-3 to TRBJ2-2; TRBD2 matches at 12 bases. The germline V gene encodes CDR1 SGHTA and CDR2 FQGTGA. V was clipped by 5 bases and J by 3 bases; unmatched bases: 4. This CDR3 is 16 amino acids long. For the CDR3, the DNA is TGTGCCAGCAGCCCAAGACTAGCGGGAGACACCGGGGAGCTGTTTTTT. It translates to CASSPRLAGDTGELFF.

J is TRBJ2-4 and V is TRBV12-1; no DNA check was done on the table's D call, TRBD1. TRBV12-1 is a recognized pseudogene. The CDR3 loop spans 18 amino acids. The CDR3, as DNA: TGTGCCAGCAGCTTTGGGTTCTGGACAGGGGATGCCAAAAACATTCAGTACTTC. It encodes CASSFGFWTGDAKNIQYF.

This chain connects TRBV15 to TRBJ1-5; TRBD1 matches 12 bases. The CDR3 extends over 17 amino acids. CDR1 is LNHNV, CDR2 YYDKDF, per germline (reference sequence). The J segment lost 6 bases and the V segment lost 3 bases, leaving 9 bases of the junction unmatched. The CDR3 DNA sequence: TGTGCCACCAGCAGCGGGACAGGGGGCGGGCCGGGTCAGCCCCAGCATTTT. This gives the protein CATSSGTGGGPGQPQHF.

The genes are TRBV10-3 and TRBJ1-2, with a possible D match to TRBD1 (5 bases). Trimming cost V 11 bases and J 1 base, with 14 bases left between them. Germline V gene data show CDR1 as ENHRY and CDR2 as SYGVKD. CDR3 length: 13 residues. DNA of the CDR3: TGTGCCGTGAGAATGGACAATAACTATGGCTACACCTTC. It encodes CAVRMDNNYGYTF.

V is TRBV6-6 and J is TRBJ2-5, with D tentatively TRBD1 (6 bases). With 1 base removed from V and 5 bases from J, the gap between germline ends came to 14 bases. Germline CDR1 and CDR2: MNHNY and SVGAGI (reference sequence). The CDR3 loop spans 15 amino acids. CDR3 bases: TGTGCCAGCAGTTACTTCCAGGGGTCTGGGGAGACCCAGTACTTC. Amino acids: CASSYFQGSGETQYF.

The rearrangement joins TRBV5-8 to TRBJ2-1; a weak D match, TRBD1 (7 bases). Germline assignment: CDR1 SGHTS and CDR2 YDEGEE. Trimming removed 1 base from V and 7 bases from J, with 15 bases in between. The CDR3 has 15 residues. As DNA, the CDR3 is TGTGCCAGCAGCTTGTCGATCAGGGGGGTAAATGAGCAGTTCTTC. Translation: CASSLSIRGVNEQFF.

The chain is built from TRBV6-1 and TRBJ1-2, with D tentatively TRBD1 (5 bases). Germline V gives CDR1 MNHNS, CDR2 SASEGT. The CDR3 has 14 residues. Trimming removed 1 base at V and 7 bases at J, with 13 bases between. The CDR3 nucleotides are TGTGCCAGCAGTGAAGAAACAGGTAGTAGTGGCTACACCTTC. Translation gives CASSEETGSSGYTF.

The chain links TRBV7-3 to TRBJ1-1; 7 positions match TRBD1. CDR1 is SGHTA, CDR2 FQGTGA, per germline. J gave up 0 bases and V 5 bases, and 12 bases lay outside the gene matches. CDR3 length: 17 residues. CDR3 nucleotides: TGTGCCAGCAGCGCCATATCCCCAGGGGGGATGAACACTGAAGCTTTCTTT. Translating gives CASSAISPGGMNTEAFF.

The chain joins TRBV6-6 to TRBJ2-7, with D possibly TRBD2 on 5 matching bases. The CDR3 sequence is 14 residues long. The V gene lost 6 bases and the J gene lost 2 bases, with 14 bases spanning the gap. Per the germline V gene, CDR1 is MNHNY and CDR2 is SVGAGI (reference sequence). Here the CDR3 DNA reads TGTGCCAGCAGCGACGGGAACACAGCCTACGAGCAGTACTTC. It specifies CASSDGNTAYEQYF.

The V call is TRBV6-6, the J call TRBJ2-7, with a weak D call TRBD1 (6 bases). Trimming stripped 5 bases from V and 6 bases from J, with 17 bases between. The length of the CDR3 is 14 residues. Germline V lookup: CDR1 MNHNY, CDR2 SVGAGI (reference sequence). The CDR3 loop is CASSQTGNVGEQYF. The CDR3 nucleotides are TGTGCCAGCAGTCAAACAGGGAATGTAGGCGAGCAGTACTTC.

The chain recombines TRBV4-2 with TRBJ2-1, with TRBD2 matching over 15 bases. The trim removed 4 bases at V and 4 bases at J, leaving 5 bases unmatched. The CDR3 has 17 residues. Germline V gene data show CDR1 as LGHNA and CDR2 as YNFKEQ. The CDR3 loop is CASSPGLAGGLYNEQFF. The CDR3 bases are TGTGCCAGCAGCCCCGGACTAGCGGGAGGGCTGTACAATGAGCAGTTCTTC.

Regarding this clone: At one end the junction does not follow the germline gene, possibly because of a read error. V is TRBV30 and J is TRBJ2-3, with 13 bases identical to TRBD2. Germline V gene data show CDR1 as GTSNPN and CDR2 as SVGIG (reference sequence). This CDR3 comprises 18 residues. CDR3 amino acids: CARTSGTSGTLHTDRQYF. Here the CDR3 DNA reads TGTGCCCGGACGTCCGGGACTAGCGGGACCCTGCACACAGATAGGCAGTATTTT.

V usage is TRBV29-1 and J usage is TRBJ2-1; the D gene is possibly TRBD1 (5 bases). Trimming shortened V by 3 bases and J by 2 bases, and 8 bases separated the two germline ends. The CDR3 spans 13 residues. Germline V gene sequence: CDR1 SQVTM, CDR2 ANQGSEA. CDR3 bases: TGCAGCGTTGACACAGGTACCTACAATGAGCAGTTCTTC. Translating gives CSVDTGTYNEQFF.

In its sample, this clone was seen a few times. V is TRBV9 and J is TRBJ2-3, with TRBD2 matching over 9 bases. The V and J ends lost 4 bases and 0 bases, in that order; junction bases with no gene match: 12. The CDR3 runs to 18 residues. CDR1 is SGDLS and CDR2 is YYNGEE in the germline V gene. The CDR3 nucleotides read TGTGCCAGCAGCACTCGCCCGGCTAGCGGGATTAGCACAGATACGCAGTATTTT. The encoded protein is CASSTRPASGISTDTQYF.